The T cell receptor (beta chain) under discussion was sequenced for a study of cytomegalovirus exposure and HLA in healthy donors. Germline loops: CDR1 ENHRY, CDR2 SYGVKD. The V and J ends lost 2 bases and 1 base, in that order; junction bases with no gene match: 4. The CDR3 is made up of 18 amino acids. Findings and limits, study-wide: Later analysis identified 15,000 to 20,000 TCR beta sequences associated with HLA alleles, using a false discovery rate threshold of 0.05. One variant, a missense change in DCLRE1C, was linked in a later analysis to TCR beta V- and J-gene trimming. Using the classifier, cytomegalovirus status was reportedly diagnosed with high specificity and sensitivity.

PCR amplification relied on 60 Vbeta primers (plus 13 Jbeta primers). Profiled with immunoSEQ multiplex PCR; TCRdb holds only in-frame clones, not every one. This table holds about 180,000 clones, roughly 82% found once. This clone was counted a few times. The antigen remains undetermined. The chain joins TRBV10-3 to TRBJ2-6; TRBD2 aligns across 11 bases. Input material: PBMCs. This clonotype was sampled from a man aged 40-49 years in good health and CMV-seronegative. CDR3 sequence: CAISELAGGVSGANVLTF. The CDR3 DNA sequence: TGTGCCATCAGTGAGCTAGCGGGAGGCGTTTCTGGGGCCAACGTCCTGACTTTC.